The entry below describes one T cell receptor (beta chain). The data derive from a study of blood T cell repertoires in COVID-19. Germline lookup yields CDR1 SGHNT and CDR2 YYREEE (reference sequence). This CDR3 has 15 residues. Trimming cost V 2 bases and J 1 base; bases outside gene matches: 5. Per the authors' pipeline: Reference gene primer amplification gave nucleated cell count estimates. The protocol was immunoSEQ multiplex PCR, while the TCRdb copy is restricted to in-frame clones and leaves out a portion. V, J and clone size were drawn from that table, and D and trimming were deduced from the DNA. Found here are roughly 200,000 clones, 88% of them singletons; the top ten hold around 6%.

This rearrangement joins TRBV5-4 to TRBJ2-7; 8 nucleotides agree with TRBD1. This TCR derives from a man between 40 and 49 years old with active or convalescent COVID-19. The sequenced material came from peripheral blood. The CDR3 protein is CASSFAGGASYEQYF. CDR3 nucleotides: TGTGCCAGCAGCTTCGCAGGGGGCGCGTCCTACGAGCAGTACTTC.